Listed below are T cell receptor beta chains from one sample, sequenced in a study of siplizumab effects on memory and regulatory T cells. No cognate antigen is known for these TCRs. TCRdb keeps only in-frame clones here, not all; method: immunoSEQ multiplex PCR. Of approximately 14,000 clones detected, less than 50% appear once; the ten largest clones hold 7.8%. The specimen was CFSE-low (dividing) CD4+ T cells sorted from an allogeneic mixed lymphocyte reaction. All receptors come from a human donor in good health; the cells came from an allogeneic mixed lymphocyte reaction. Some clones in this sample may be carry-over from other donors' samples. The CDR3 runs from the conserved cysteine through the conserved F or W. The D gene is left open where the match is weak. Some rows mark clone size as missing; the rest say once, few, many or name a class of expanded clone.

TRBJ2-3 - 15 TRBV11-1 TRBD2 TGTGCCAGCAGCCCTTCTAGCGGGAGGTGGGATACGCAGTATTTT CASSPSSGRWDTQYF
TRBJ2-7 medium-sized 15 TRBV7-6 TRBD1 TGTGCCAGCAGCTTATCGGGACAGGGGTCCTACGAGCAGTACTTC CASSLSGQGSYEQYF
TRBJ2-1 medium-sized 14 TRBV6-4 - TGTGCCAGCGGTCTAGCAGACAAATACAATGAGCAGTTCTTC CASGLADKYNEQFF
TRBJ2-1 - 12 TRBV6-6 - TGTGCCAGCAGTCCCAGCAGGGAAAAGCAGTTCTTC CASSPSREKQFF
TRBJ2-1 - 15 TRBV7-3 TRBD1 TGTGCCAGCAGCCCCGGACAGGCAATCTACAATGAGCAGTTCTTC CASSPGQAIYNEQFF
TRBJ1-4 few 18 TRBV19 TRBD1 TGTGCCAGTAGTACCCTAGGACAGGGGGCCGGTAAAAGAGAAAAACTGTTTTTT CASSTLGQGAGKREKLFF
TRBJ2-7 once 16 TRBV19 TRBD2 TGTGCCAGTAGTATAATGGCGGGAGCTTCGTCTTCCGAGCAGTACTTC CASSIMAGASSSEQYF
TRBJ2-5 - 15 TRBV9 - TGTGCCAGCAGCGCGGGAGACAGGGATCAAGAGACCCAGTACTTC CASSAGDRDQETQYF
TRBJ1-2 - 19 TRBV7-8 - TGTGCCAGCAGCTTATGGTTTTTGGGCTCCCAGTCGGAGACCTATGGCTACACCTTC CASSLWFLGSQSETYGYTF
TRBJ2-7 medium-sized 14 TRBV21-1 - TGTGCCAGCAGCAAAGCTGGAGACGGCTACGAGCAGTACTTC CASSKAGDGYEQYF
TRBJ1-1 once 17 TRBV7-3 - TGTGCCAGCAGCACTCGACCGCTCGGGGCCCCGAACACTGAAGCTTTCTTT CASSTRPLGAPNTEAFF
TRBJ2-7 many 10 TRBV9 - TGTGCCAGCAGCGTATGCGAGCAGTACTTC CASSVCEQYF
TRBJ2-3 few 21 TRBV21-1 - TGTGCCAGCAGCCGGATCGCTGAGGGTTATGGGCCAGGGGTGGAAACAGATACGCAGTATTTT CASSRIAEGYGPGVETDTQYF
TRBJ2-7 - 15 TRBV19 - TGTGCCAGTAGTATTAGGGGCAGAAACTCCTACGAGCAGTACTTC CASSIRGRNSYEQYF
TRBJ1-3 few 13 TRBV2 - TGTGCCAGCAGTGCCTTATCTGGAAACACCATATATTTT CASSALSGNTIYF
TRBJ2-3 - 14 TRBV29-1 TRBD2 TGCAGCGTTGAGGGCGGGAGAGATACAGATACGCAGTATTTT CSVEGGRDTDTQYF
TRBJ2-3 few 15 TRBV9 - TGTGCCAGCAGCGTAGCTGGACTGGGAACAGATACGCAGTATTTT CASSVAGLGTDTQYF
TRBJ2-7 once 14 TRBV5-8 TRBD1 TGTGCCAGCATTAGAACCGGGACAGGGGTCGAGCAGTACTTC CASIRTGTGVEQYF
TRBJ2-5 - 14 TRBV2 - TGTGCCTCGCGAGTAGGCTCAGGGGCGGAGACCCAGTACTTC CASRVGSGAETQYF
TRBJ1-1 - 10 TRBV20-1 - TGCAGTGCTAGGACAGTTGAAGCTTTCTTT CSARTVEAFF
TRBJ2-7 - 15 TRBV6-6 TRBD1 TGTGCCAGCAGACCCGCCGAGGGGGCCGCCTACGAGCAGTACTTC CASRPAEGAAYEQYF
TRBJ2-7 - 15 TRBV10-2 TRBD1 TGCGCCAGCAGTGAGCTATGGACAGGGAGCAGCGAGCAGTACTTC CASSELWTGSSEQYF
TRBJ2-5 - 15 TRBV6-1 TRBD2 TGTGCCAGCAGTGAAGCTAGCGGGAGGGTCGGGACCCAGTACTTC CASSEASGRVGTQYF
TRBJ2-3 - 16 TRBV19 TRBD1 TGTGCCAGTAGTGCGACCATGACAGGGCCGACAGATACGCAGTATTTT CASSATMTGPTDTQYF
TRBJ1-1 - 18 TRBV18 - TGTGCCAGCTCACCACCGGGGGGGATGGTTGGGGCGAACACTGAAGCTTTCTTT CASSPPGGMVGANTEAFF
TRBJ2-2 - 16 TRBV5-1 TRBD1 TGCGCCAGCAGCTGGGGGACAGGGTTTTGGACCGGGGAGCTGTTTTTT CASSWGTGFWTGELFF
TRBJ2-1 few 17 TRBV9 TRBD2 TGTGCCAGCAGCGTAGGCGGGAGGGCCCTCCGGGACAATGAGCAGTTCTTC CASSVGGRALRDNEQFF
TRBJ2-2 few 14 TRBV19 - TGTGCCAGTAGTATTAGCGCGCTCACCGGGGAGCTGTTTTTT CASSISALTGELFF
TRBJ2-2 - 16 TRBV18 - TGTGCCAGCTCACCAGCCACAGGGAGAGTCGTCGGGGAGCTGTTTTTT CASSPATGRVVGELFF
TRBJ2-5 - 13 TRBV5-8 - TGTGCCAGCAGCACCGGACCTGAAGAGACCCAGTACTTC CASSTGPEETQYF
TRBJ2-7 few 13 TRBV19 - TGTGCCAGTAGTACGACGTTGACGGCTGAGCAGTACTTC CASSTTLTAEQYF
TRBJ1-3 few 16 TRBV7-2 - TGTGCCAGCAGCCAAGGGGGGGACCCCTCTGGAAACACCATATATTTT CASSQGGDPSGNTIYF
TRBJ2-3 few 19 TRBV27 TRBD2 TGTGCCAGCAGTTTATCGTCCCCGGGAGGGGATCCGAGCACAGATACGCAGTATTTT CASSLSSPGGDPSTDTQYF
TRBJ2-7 few 15 TRBV9 TRBD2 TGTGCCAGCAGCGTAGACTGGGGGGGCTCCTACGAGCAGTACTTC CASSVDWGGSYEQYF
TRBJ2-7 - 11 TRBV29-1 - TGCAGCGCCCGGAGAGCTTTTGAGCAGTACTTC CSARRAFEQYF
TRBJ2-7 few 13 TRBV5-1 TRBD2 TGCGCCAGCAGAACTAGCGGGAGTTACGAGCAGTACTTC CASRTSGSYEQYF
TRBJ2-3 - 15 TRBV18 - TGTGCCAGCTCACCTCAGACAGGAATCACAGATACGCAGTATTTT CASSPQTGITDTQYF
TRBJ2-7 few 13 TRBV7-9 - TGTGCCAGCAGCTTAGCGGGCAGTTACGAGCAGTACTTC CASSLAGSYEQYF
TRBJ2-5 - 14 TRBV2 - TGTGCCAGCAGACAATCCGGGACGGCCAGGAGCCAGTACTTC CASRQSGTARSQYF
TRBJ1-2 - 13 TRBV28 - TGTGCCAGCAGAGCGACAGGAGTATATGGCTACACCTTC CASRATGVYGYTF
TRBJ2-3 - 15 TRBV5-1 - TGCGCCAGCAGCTTTGCGGGGATTAGCACAGATACGCAGTATTTT CASSFAGISTDTQYF
TRBJ2-6 - 14 TRBV19 - TGTGCCAGTACCCCAGGGCAGGGGGCCAACGTCCTGACTTTC CASTPGQGANVLTF
TRBJ2-7 - 13 TRBV11-1 - TGTGCCAGCAGCACCCGCGGCAGTTACGAGCAGTACTTC CASSTRGSYEQYF
TRBJ2-7 - 14 TRBV5-1 - TGCGCCAGCAGCTTCCCGACTGGATCCTACGAGCAGTACTTC CASSFPTGSYEQYF
TRBJ1-2 - 13 TRBV5-3 TRBD1 TGTGCCAGCAGCTCATCAGGGGGCTCTGGCTACACCTTC CASSSSGGSGYTF
TRBJ2-1 once 16 TRBV11-2 - TGTGCCAGCAGCTTAGTCGGGGGGCCAAGTGGGAGTGAGCAGTTCTTC CASSLVGGPSGSEQFF
TRBJ2-7 - 15 TRBV5-4 TRBD2 TGTGCCAGCAGCTTCATCAGCGGGAGCGTCTACGAGCAGTACTTC CASSFISGSVYEQYF
TRBJ2-2 - 16 TRBV5-5 TRBD1 TGTGCCAGCAGCCACAGGGGGCCTGCCGCCGCCGGGGAGCTGTTTTTT CASSHRGPAAAGELFF
TRBJ2-7 - 15 TRBV6-5 TRBD1 TGTGCCAGCAGCCTACTCCCGGGACAGACCTACGAGCAGTACTTC CASSLLPGQTYEQYF
TRBJ2-1 medium-sized 14 TRBV19 - TGTGCCAGTAGGACAGCCCTAGTAGTCGGTGAGCAGTTCTTC CASRTALVVGEQFF
TRBJ2-7 few 14 TRBV7-9 TRBD2 TGTGCCAGCAGCCGAAGCGGGAGCACCTACGAGCAGTACTTC CASSRSGSTYEQYF
TRBJ2-5 - 10 TRBV20-1 - TGCAGTGCTAGAGCAGAGACCCAGTACTTC CSARAETQYF
TRBJ2-5 - 12 TRBV6-1 - TGTGCCAGCAGTCCGGACGGGGAGACCCAGTACTTC CASSPDGETQYF
TRBJ1-2 once 11 TRBV7-2 - TGTGCCAGCAGCTTGGACTATGGCTACACCTTC CASSLDYGYTF
TRBJ2-1 few 15 TRBV9 - TGTGCCAGCAGCCCCCGGACTGGTTTAATTGGTGAGCAGTTCTTC CASSPRTGLIGEQFF
TRBJ2-3 - 19 TRBV4-1 TRBD2 TGCGCCAGCAGCCTCACCCGACTAGCGGGGGGTTCTAGCACAGATACGCAGTATTTT CASSLTRLAGGSSTDTQYF
TRBJ2-2 - 16 TRBV5-4 - TGTGCCAGCAGCCCGGACCCCGGGGCGAACACCGGGGAGCTGTTTTTT CASSPDPGANTGELFF